This T cell receptor (beta chain) derives from a study of T cell repertoires in cytomegalovirus infection. Across the whole study: An indication of both CMV infection and matching HLA type came from public TCR beta signatures. Study-wide points: CMV-specific TCR beta clonotypes restricted by HLA-C were the ones dominating the ex vivo response. CMV carriers with the relevant HLA were identified by cumulative public TCR beta family frequency.

The V end lost 8 bases, the J end lost 0 bases, and 20 bases lay between the germline ends. Looked up from germline, CDR1 is MNHNY and CDR2 is SVGAGI (reference sequence). This CDR3 region has 17 residues. From the reads, TCRdb called clonotypes with MiXCR, one entry per CDR3 protein. The sample has some 900,000 distinct CDR3 sequences, 32% seen once. About this clonotype: The antigen remains unidentified.

The sequence was collected from a human donor in good health (CMV status not recorded). Some clones in this sample may be carry-over from other donors' samples. V gene TRBV6-6 combines with J gene TRBJ2-4, with D perhaps being TRBD1 or TRBD2 (6 bases each). This sample comprised cultured CD8+ T cells from PBMCs, obtained from culture after CMV antigen stimulation. The CDR3 nucleotides read TGTGCCAGCGGGGAACAGGGTTGGGGACTAGCCAAAAACATTCAGTACTTC. As protein: CASGEQGWGLAKNIQYF.